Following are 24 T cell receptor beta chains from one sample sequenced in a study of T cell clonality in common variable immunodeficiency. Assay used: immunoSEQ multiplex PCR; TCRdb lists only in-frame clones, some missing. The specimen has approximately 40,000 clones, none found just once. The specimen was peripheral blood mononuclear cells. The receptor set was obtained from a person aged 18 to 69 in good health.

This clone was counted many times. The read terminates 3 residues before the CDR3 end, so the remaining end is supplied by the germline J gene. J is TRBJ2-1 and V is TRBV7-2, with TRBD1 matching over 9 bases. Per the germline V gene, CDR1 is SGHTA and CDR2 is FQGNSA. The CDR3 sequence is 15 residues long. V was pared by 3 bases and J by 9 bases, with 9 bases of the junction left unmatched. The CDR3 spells CASSFERGQGREQFF. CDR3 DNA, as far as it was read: TGTGCCAGCAGCTTTGAGAGGGGACAGGGTCGTGAG.

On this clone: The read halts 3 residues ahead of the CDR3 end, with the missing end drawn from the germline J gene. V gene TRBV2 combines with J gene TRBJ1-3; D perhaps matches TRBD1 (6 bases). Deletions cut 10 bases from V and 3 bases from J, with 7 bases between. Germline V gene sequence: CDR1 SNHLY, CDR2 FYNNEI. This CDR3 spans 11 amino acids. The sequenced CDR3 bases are TGTGCCACGACAGGTGGAAACACC. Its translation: CATTGGNT. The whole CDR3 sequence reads CATTGGNTIYF.

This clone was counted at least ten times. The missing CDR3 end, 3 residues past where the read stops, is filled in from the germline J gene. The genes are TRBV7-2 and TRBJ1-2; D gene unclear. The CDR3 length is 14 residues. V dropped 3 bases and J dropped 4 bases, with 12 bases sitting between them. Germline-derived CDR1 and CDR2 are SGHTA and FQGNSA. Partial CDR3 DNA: TGTGCCAGCAGCTTCCCGGGGATCCTCTATGGC. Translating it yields CASSFPGILYG. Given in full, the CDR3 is CASSFPGILYGYTF.

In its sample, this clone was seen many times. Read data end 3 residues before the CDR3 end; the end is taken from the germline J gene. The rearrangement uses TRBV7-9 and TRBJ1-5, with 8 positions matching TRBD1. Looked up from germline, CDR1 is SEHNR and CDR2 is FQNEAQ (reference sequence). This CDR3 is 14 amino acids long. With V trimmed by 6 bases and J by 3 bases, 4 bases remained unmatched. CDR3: CASSRQGPNQPQHF. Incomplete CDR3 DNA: TGTGCCAGCAGTCGACAGGGGCCCAATCAGCCC.

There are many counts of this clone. The CDR3 sequence: CASSPPPRDEQFF. The CDR3 DNA, read in part, is TGTGCCAGCTCACCACCTCCCCGGGATGAG. V usage is TRBV18 and J usage is TRBJ2-1; D not certain. The CDR3 is cut off 3 residues early in the read; its end comes from the germline J gene. Per the germline V gene, CDR1 is KGHSH and CDR2 is LQKENI. Trimming removed 0 bases at V and 8 bases at J, with 8 bases between. The CDR3 has 13 amino acids.

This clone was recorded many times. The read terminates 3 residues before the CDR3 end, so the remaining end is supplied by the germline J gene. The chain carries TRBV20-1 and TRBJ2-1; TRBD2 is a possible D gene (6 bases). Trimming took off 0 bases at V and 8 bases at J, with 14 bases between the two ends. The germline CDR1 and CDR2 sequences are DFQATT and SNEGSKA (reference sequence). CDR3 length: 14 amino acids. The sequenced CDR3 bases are TGCAGTGCTAGAGAAGTGGGCTCGGGGGATGAG. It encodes CSAREVGSGDE. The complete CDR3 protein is CSAREVGSGDEQFF.

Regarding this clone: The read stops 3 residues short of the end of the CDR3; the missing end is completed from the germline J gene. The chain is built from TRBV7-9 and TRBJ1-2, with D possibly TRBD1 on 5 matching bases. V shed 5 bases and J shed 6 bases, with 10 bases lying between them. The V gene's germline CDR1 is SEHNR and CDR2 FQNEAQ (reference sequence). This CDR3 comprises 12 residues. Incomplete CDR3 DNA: TGTGCCAGCAGCCGCGACAGCGATGGC. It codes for CASSRDSDG. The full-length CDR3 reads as CASSRDSDGYTF.

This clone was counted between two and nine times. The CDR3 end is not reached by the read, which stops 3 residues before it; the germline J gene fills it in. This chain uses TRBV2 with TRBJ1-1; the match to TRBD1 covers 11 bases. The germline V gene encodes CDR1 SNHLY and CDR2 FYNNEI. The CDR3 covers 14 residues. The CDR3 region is CASRPGGQGAKAFF. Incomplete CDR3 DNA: TGTGCCAGCAGACCGGGCGGACAGGGGGCCAAA.

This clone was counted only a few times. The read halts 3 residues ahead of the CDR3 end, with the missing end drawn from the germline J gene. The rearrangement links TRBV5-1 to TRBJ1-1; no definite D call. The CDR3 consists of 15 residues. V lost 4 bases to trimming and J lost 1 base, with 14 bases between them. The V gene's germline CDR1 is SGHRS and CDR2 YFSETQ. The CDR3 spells CASSPQSEWNTEAFF. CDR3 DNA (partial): TGCGCCAGCAGCCCCCAGTCCGAGTGGAACACTGAA.

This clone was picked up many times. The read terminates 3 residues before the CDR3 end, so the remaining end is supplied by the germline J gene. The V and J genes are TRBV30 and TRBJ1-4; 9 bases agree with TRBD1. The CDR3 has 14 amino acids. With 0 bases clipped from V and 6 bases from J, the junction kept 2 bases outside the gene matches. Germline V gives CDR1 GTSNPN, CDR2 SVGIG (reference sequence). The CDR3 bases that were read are TGTGCCTGGAGTGTCGGGACAGGGTATGAAAAA. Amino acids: CAWSVGTGYEK. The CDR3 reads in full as CAWSVGTGYEKLFF. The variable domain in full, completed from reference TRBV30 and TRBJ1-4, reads SQTIHQWPATLVQPVGSPLSLECTVEGTSNPNLYWYRQAAGRGLQLLFYSVGIGQISSEVPQNLSASRPQDRQFILSSKKLLLSDSGFYLCAWSVGTGYEKLFFGSGTQLSVL.

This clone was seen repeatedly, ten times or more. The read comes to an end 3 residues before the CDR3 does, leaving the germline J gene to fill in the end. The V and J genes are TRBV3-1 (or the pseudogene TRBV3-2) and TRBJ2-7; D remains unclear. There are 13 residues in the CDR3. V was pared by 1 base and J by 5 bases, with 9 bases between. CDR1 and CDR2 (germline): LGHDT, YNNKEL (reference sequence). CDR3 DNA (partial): TGTGCCAGCAGCCAAGTAGGCAGGAACGAG. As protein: CASSQVGRNE. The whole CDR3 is CASSQVGRNEQYF.

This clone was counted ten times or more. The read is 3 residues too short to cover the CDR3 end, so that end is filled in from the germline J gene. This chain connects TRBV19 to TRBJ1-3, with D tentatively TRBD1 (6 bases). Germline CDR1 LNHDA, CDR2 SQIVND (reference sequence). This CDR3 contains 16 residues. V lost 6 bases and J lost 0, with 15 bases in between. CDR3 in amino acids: CASSPPGAFSGNTIYF. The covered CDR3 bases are TGTGCCAGTAGCCCCCCAGGGGCCTTCTCTGGAAACACC.

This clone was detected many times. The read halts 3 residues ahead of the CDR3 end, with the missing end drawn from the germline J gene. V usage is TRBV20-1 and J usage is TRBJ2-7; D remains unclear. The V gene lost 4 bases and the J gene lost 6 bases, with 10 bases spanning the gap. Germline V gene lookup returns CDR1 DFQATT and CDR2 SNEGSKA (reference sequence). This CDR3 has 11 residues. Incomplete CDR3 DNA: TGCAGTGCTATATTGACGGGCGAG. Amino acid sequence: CSAILTGE. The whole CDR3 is CSAILTGEQYF.

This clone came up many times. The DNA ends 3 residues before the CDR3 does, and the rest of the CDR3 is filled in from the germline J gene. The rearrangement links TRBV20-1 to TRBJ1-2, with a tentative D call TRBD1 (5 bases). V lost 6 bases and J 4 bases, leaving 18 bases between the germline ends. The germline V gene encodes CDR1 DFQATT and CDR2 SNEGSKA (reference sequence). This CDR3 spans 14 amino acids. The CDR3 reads CSAEVEQVFYGYTF. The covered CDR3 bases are TGCAGTGCCGAGGTCGAACAGGTTTTCTATGGC.

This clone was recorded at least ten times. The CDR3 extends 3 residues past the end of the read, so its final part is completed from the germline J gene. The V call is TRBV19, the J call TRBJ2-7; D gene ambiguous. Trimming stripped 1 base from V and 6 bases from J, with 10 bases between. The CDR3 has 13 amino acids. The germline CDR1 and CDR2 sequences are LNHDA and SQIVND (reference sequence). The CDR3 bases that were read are TGTGCCAGTAGTATAGGCACAGCCGGCGAG. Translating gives CASSIGTAGE. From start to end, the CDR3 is CASSIGTAGEQYF.

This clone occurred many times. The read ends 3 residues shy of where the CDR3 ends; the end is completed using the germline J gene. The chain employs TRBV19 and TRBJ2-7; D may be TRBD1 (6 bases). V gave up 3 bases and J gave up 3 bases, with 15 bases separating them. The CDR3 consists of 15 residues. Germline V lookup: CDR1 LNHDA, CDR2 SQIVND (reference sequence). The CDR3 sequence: CASSMAPSDSYEQYF. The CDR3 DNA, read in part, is TGTGCCAGTAGTATGGCCCCCTCGGACAGCTACGAG. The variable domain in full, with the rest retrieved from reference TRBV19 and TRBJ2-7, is DGGITQSPKYLFRKEGQNVTLSCEQNLNHDAMYWYRQDPGQGLRLIYYSQIVNDFQKGDIAEGYSVSREKKESFPLTVTSAQKNPTAFYLCASSMAPSDSYEQYFGPGTRLTVT.

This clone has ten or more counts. The covered CDR3 bases are TGCGCCAGCAGTGAACGACAAGGGCCCCCTGAA. Translated: CASSERQGPPE. From start to end, the CDR3 is CASSERQGPPEAFF. The chain uses TRBV10-1 and TRBJ1-1; D unresolved. The read is 3 residues too short to cover the CDR3 end, so that end is filled in from the germline J gene. The germline V and J ends were trimmed by 3 bases and 6 bases, with 14 bases remaining between them. The germline V gene has CDR1 WNHNN and CDR2 SYGVQD (reference sequence). The CDR3 extends over 14 amino acids.

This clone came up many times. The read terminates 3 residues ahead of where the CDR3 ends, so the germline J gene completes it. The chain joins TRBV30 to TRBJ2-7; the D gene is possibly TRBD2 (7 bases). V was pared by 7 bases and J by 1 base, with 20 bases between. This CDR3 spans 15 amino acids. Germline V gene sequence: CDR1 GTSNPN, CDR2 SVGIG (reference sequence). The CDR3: CAYARGGDSSYEQYF. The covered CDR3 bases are TGTGCCTACGCAAGAGGGGGGGACTCTTCCTACGAG. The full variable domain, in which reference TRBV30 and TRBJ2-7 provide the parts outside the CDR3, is SQTIHQWPATLVQPVGSPLSLECTVEGTSNPNLYWYRQAAGRGLQLLFYSVGIGQISSEVPQNLSASRPQDRQFILSSKKLLLSDSGFYLCAYARGGDSSYEQYFGPGTRLTVT.

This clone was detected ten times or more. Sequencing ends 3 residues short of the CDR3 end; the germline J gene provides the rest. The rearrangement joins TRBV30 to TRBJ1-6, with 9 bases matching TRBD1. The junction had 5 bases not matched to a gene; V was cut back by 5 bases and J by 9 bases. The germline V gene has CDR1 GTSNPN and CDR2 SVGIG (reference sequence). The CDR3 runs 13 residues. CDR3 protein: CAWAGQGVSPLHF. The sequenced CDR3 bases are TGTGCCTGGGCGGGACAGGGAGTTTCACCC.

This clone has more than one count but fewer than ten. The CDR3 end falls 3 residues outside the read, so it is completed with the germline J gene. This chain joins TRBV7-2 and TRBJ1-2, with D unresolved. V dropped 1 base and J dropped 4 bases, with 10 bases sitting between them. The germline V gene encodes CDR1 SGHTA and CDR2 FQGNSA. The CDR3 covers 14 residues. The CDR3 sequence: CASSLDYTSYGYTF. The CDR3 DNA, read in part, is TGTGCCAGCAGCTTAGACTATACGTCCTATGGC.

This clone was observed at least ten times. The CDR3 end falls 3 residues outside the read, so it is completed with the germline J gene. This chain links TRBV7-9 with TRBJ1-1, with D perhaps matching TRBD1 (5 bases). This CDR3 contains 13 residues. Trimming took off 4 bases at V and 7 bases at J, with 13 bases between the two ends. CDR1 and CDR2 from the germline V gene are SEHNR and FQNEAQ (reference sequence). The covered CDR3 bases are TGTGCCAGCAGCTCCGGGGGTCCGAGTGAA. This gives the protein CASSSGGPSE. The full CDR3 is CASSSGGPSEAFF.

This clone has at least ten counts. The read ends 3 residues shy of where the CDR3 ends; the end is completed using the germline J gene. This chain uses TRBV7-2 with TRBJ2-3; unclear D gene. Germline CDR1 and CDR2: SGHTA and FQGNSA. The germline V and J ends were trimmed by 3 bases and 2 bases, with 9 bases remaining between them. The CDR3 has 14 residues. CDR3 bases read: TGTGCCAGCAGCTTTTTACTTTACACAGATACG. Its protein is CASSFLLYTDT. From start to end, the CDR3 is CASSFLLYTDTQYF. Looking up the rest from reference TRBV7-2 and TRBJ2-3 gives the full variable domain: GAGVSQSPSNKVTEKGKDVELRCDPISGHTALYWYRQSLGQGLEFLIYFQGNSAPDKSGLPSDRFSAERTGGSVSTLTIQRTQQEDSAVYLCASSFLLYTDTQYFGPGTRLTVL.

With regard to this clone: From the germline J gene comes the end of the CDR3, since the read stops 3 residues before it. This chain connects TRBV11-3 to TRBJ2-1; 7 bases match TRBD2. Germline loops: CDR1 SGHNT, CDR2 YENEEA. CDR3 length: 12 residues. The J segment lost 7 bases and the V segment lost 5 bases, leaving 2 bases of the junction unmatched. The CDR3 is CASSSGTNEQFF. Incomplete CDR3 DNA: TGTGCCAGCAGCAGCGGGACGAATGAG.

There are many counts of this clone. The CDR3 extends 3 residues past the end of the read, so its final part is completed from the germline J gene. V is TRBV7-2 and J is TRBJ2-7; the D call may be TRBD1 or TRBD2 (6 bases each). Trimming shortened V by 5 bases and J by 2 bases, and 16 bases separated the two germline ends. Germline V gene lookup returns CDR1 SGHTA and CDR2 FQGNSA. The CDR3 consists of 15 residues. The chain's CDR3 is CASSIITGRTYEQYF. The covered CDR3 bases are TGTGCCAGCAGCATCATTACAGGGAGGACCTACGAG.